This paragraph covers one T cell receptor (beta chain) sequence. Its antigen is unknown. These data originate in a study of shared clonotypes between healthy human individuals. Overall study findings and caveats: Despite large depth, sorted-subset datasets appeared incompletely sequenced. Naive CD4 clonotype sharing across a few donors was around 5%. Clonotype sharing among donors, it was expected, would be affected by sequencing depth.

Trimming at V came to 4 bases and at J to 1 base, leaving 5 bases not matched to a gene. Germline CDR1 ENHRY, CDR2 SYGVKD. CDR3 length equals 16 residues. Method: immunoSEQ multiplex PCR; TCRdb's copy keeps in-frame clones and lacks some. The table includes about 1 million clones, roughly 70% detected once. The sequenced sample consisted of memory CD4+ T cells sorted from blood. Subset specified: CD45RA-negative fraction. The rearrangement joins TRBV10-3 to TRBJ1-5; 9 bases agree with TRBD1. The receptor's source is a man younger than 30 in good health. The CDR3, as DNA: TGTGCCATCAGTGTTACAGGGGGCCGCAGCAATCAGCCCCAGCATTTT. It yields the protein CAISVTGGRSNQPQHF.